One and the same sample provided the 25 T cell receptor beta chains below, sequenced in a study of regulatory T cells in long-lasting Graves disease. Time point noted: newly diagnosed GD, antithyroid drugs for less than 3 months. PBMC-derived RNA was used for the TCR library. Assembly of TCR beta libraries relied on iRepertoire HTBI primers together with Arm-PCR of CDR3 regions. TCRdb reprocessed the multiplex PCR reads via MiXCR and lists one record per CDR3 protein. The repertoire holds a few hundred thousand distinct CDR3 sequences, with around 19% as singletons. The sample also formed part of further work on T cells in Graves' hyperthyroidism and ophthalmopathy.

The starting material was peripheral blood mononuclear cells (PBMCs), obtained at new diagnosis, from a patient treated with antithyroid drugs. These receptors all come from a woman aged 30 to 39 with Graves disease.

This clonotype was detected many times. The chain joins TRBV5-1 to TRBJ1-4; D gene ambiguous. Between the trimmed V and J ends, which lost 0 bases and 5 bases, there was a span of 11 bases. CDR3 length: 15 residues. The germline V gene has CDR1 SGHRS and CDR2 YFSETQ. Here the CDR3 DNA reads TGCGCCAGCAGCTTGGCCGGGCAGAACAATGAAAAACTGTTTTTT. Translated: CASSLAGQNNEKLFF.

This clonotype was counted ten times or more. The rearrangement uses TRBV6-1 and TRBJ2-2, with no clear D. Trimming took off 10 bases at V and 0 bases at J, with 9 bases between the two ends. Germline CDR1 MNHNS, CDR2 SASEGT. The CDR3 covers 13 residues. The CDR3 here is CAIGDTNTGELFF. In DNA form, the CDR3 reads TGTGCCATAGGAGACACGAACACCGGGGAGCTGTTTTTT.

With respect to this clonotype: Just one base apart from a much larger clone, this may be a read error. J is TRBJ2-7 and V is TRBV20-1; D possibly corresponds to TRBD2 (6 bases). Trimming shortened V by 0 bases and J by 7 bases, and 13 bases separated the two germline ends. The length of the CDR3 is 13 residues. Germline assignment: CDR1 DFQATT and CDR2 SNEGSKA (reference sequence). The CDR3: CSAREEGYNEQYF. Written as DNA, the CDR3 is TGCAGTGCTAGAGAGGAGGGTTACAATGAGCAGTACTTC.

This clonotype was seen at least ten times. The chain employs TRBV6-1 and TRBJ2-5; a possible D gene is TRBD1 (6 bases). The CDR3 has 14 amino acids. With 6 bases removed from V and 4 bases from J, the gap between germline ends came to 15 bases. In germline, CDR1 is MNHNS, CDR2 SASEGT. CDR3 region: CASRDTGRIETQYF. Here the CDR3 DNA reads TGTGCCAGCAGGGATACAGGGAGAATAGAGACCCAGTACTTC.

Many counts were recorded for this clonotype. The chain employs TRBV6-5 and TRBJ1-1; D ambiguous. Germline V CDR1 and CDR2: MNHEY, SVGAGI. CDR3 size: 11 residues. V was cut by 0 bases and J by 11 bases, with 7 bases left in between. The CDR3 DNA is TGTGCCAGCAGTTACTCGGTGCTCGCTTTCTTT. It codes for CASSYSVLAFF.

This clonotype has ten or more counts. The chain joins TRBV6-5 to TRBJ1-2; 8 positions match TRBD1. Losses at the gene ends were 2 bases for V and 13 bases for J; bases not matched to a gene: 6. This CDR3 is built from 12 residues. Germline-derived CDR1 and CDR2 are MNHEY and SVGAGI. The CDR3: CASSYGQGASTF. CDR3 DNA sequence: TGTGCCAGCAGTTACGGGCAGGGGGCTAGCACCTTC.

This clonotype was detected ten times or more. This chain connects TRBV3-1 to TRBJ2-1, with 7 nucleotides matching TRBD2. From germline, CDR1 is LGHDT and CDR2 YNNKEL (reference sequence). The junction had 6 bases not matched to a gene; V was cut back by 0 bases and J by 4 bases. The CDR3 extends over 16 amino acids. The CDR3 sequence: CASSQELGGTYNEQFF. Here the CDR3 DNA reads TGTGCCAGCAGCCAAGAGTTGGGGGGGACTTACAATGAGCAGTTCTTC.

This clonotype came up many times. The rearrangement uses TRBV12-3 or TRBV12-4 and TRBJ1-2, with a tentative D call TRBD1 (6 bases). The CDR3 consists of 14 residues. The V gene lost 3 bases and the J gene lost 6 bases, with 14 bases spanning the gap. The CDR3 sequence is CASSLQGHAHGYTF. CDR3 DNA: TGTGCCAGCAGTTTGCAGGGGCACGCACATGGCTACACCTTC.

This clonotype has at least ten counts. The chain has TRBV18 and TRBJ1-2; 7 bases align to TRBD1. From germline, CDR1 is KGHSH and CDR2 LQKENI. CDR3 length equals 15 residues. The trim removed 2 bases at V and 2 bases at J, leaving 5 bases unmatched. The CDR3 nucleotides are TGTGCCAGCTCACCATCGACAGGGTTAAACTATGGCTACACCTTC. Encoded protein: CASSPSTGLNYGYTF.

This clonotype was found many times. The J gene is TRBJ2-2, the V gene TRBV24-1; 7 bases line up with TRBD1. The V gene end was trimmed by 7 bases and the J gene end by 7 bases; junction bases not matched to a gene: 11. Germline V gene data show CDR1 as KGHDR and CDR2 as SFDVKD. The CDR3 is made up of 15 amino acids. The CDR3 loop is CATRSGTAGGGELFF. The DNA for the CDR3 is TGTGCCACCAGATCCGGGACAGCTGGGGGCGGGGAGCTGTTTTTT.

V usage is TRBV5-6 and J usage is TRBJ2-2; D not resolved. The germline gives CDR1 SGHDT, CDR2 YYEEEE. The CDR3 runs 14 residues. V was shortened by 1 base and J by 2 bases, with 6 bases between the two germline ends. Here the CDR3 reads CASSLSINTGELFF. The CDR3, as DNA: TGTGCCAGCAGCTTGTCGATTAACACCGGGGAGCTGTTTTTT.

As for this clonotype: A single base separates this from a much larger clone, so it may be a read error. The genes are TRBV6-1 and TRBJ2-7, with a weak D call TRBD1 (6 bases). Germline CDR1 reads MNHNS; CDR2 reads SASEGT. The CDR3 runs 13 residues. The CDR3 bases are TGTGCCGGCAGCTCAGGGGCTCCCTACGAGCAGTACTTC. Residues: CAGSSGAPYEQYF.

In this sample, this clonotype turned up many times. The rearrangement links TRBV6-1 to TRBJ2-3, with 9 bases identical to TRBD1. The CDR3 runs 15 residues. The germline V gene encodes CDR1 MNHNS and CDR2 SASEGT. The junction had 9 bases not matched to a gene; V was cut back by 7 bases and J by 4 bases. CDR3 DNA: TGTGCCAGCAATAATCCGGGACAGGGCGCAGATACGCAGTATTTT. Translated: CASNNPGQGADTQYF.

This clonotype has ten or more counts. The V call is TRBV2, the J call TRBJ1-1, with 7 bases fitting TRBD1. Germline CDR1 reads SNHLY; CDR2 reads FYNNEI. CDR3 length equals 13 residues. Unmatched junction bases numbered 6, after V lost 7 bases and J lost 4 bases. The CDR3 loop is CASKLTGRTEAFF. The CDR3 DNA is TGTGCCAGCAAACTGACAGGGCGCACTGAAGCTTTCTTT.

Note on this clonotype: It may be a read error: a sequence one base away is much more abundant. The conserved final phenylalanine or tryptophan is absent from the CDR3, which likely points to a read error. This chain links TRBV6-1 with TRBJ2-3; maybe TRBD1 (5 bases). This CDR3 is built from 14 residues. V lost 6 bases, J lost 4 bases, and 14 bases lay in between. Germline lookup yields CDR1 MNHNS and CDR2 SASEGT. The CDR3 loop is CASRFGRAADTQYS. The CDR3 nucleotides are TGTGCCAGCAGATTTGGCAGGGCGGCAGATACGCAGTATTCT.

This clonotype has at least ten counts. The V and J genes are TRBV5-1 and TRBJ2-1; maybe TRBD1 (5 bases). CDR3 length: 19 residues. Trimming shortened V by 1 base and J by 5 bases, and 25 bases separated the two germline ends. Germline loops: CDR1 SGHRS, CDR2 YFSETQ. The CDR3 DNA reads as TGCGCCAGCAGCTTGCTGTTCAGCGTCGTGGGGCCCAGGAACAATGAGCAGTTCTTC. Translation gives CASSLLFSVVGPRNNEQFF.

Only a few counts were recorded for this clonotype. The genes are TRBV19 and TRBJ1-5, with a weak D call TRBD1 (5 bases). Germline loops: CDR1 LNHDA, CDR2 SQIVND (reference sequence). The CDR3 has 14 residues. CDR3 bases: TGTGCTGGAGGGGCAGAGGACTCCCCTCAGCCCCAGCATTTT. Translation gives CAGGAEDSPQPQHF.

This clonotype was recorded many times. V is TRBV12-3 or TRBV12-4 and J is TRBJ2-5; the D call may be TRBD1 or TRBD2 (5 bases each). V dropped 8 bases and J dropped 0 bases, with 13 bases sitting between them. The CDR3 has 14 amino acids. The CDR3 DNA reads TGTGCCAGCCTCAAGTGGGGGAACCAAGAGACCCAGTACTTC. Protein product: CASLKWGNQETQYF.

This clonotype was found many times. J is TRBJ1-4 and V is TRBV2; unclear D gene. V shed 6 bases and J shed 6 bases, with 11 bases lying between them. The CDR3 has 13 amino acids. Germline CDR1 and CDR2: SNHLY and FYNNEI. Here the CDR3 DNA reads TGTGCCAGCAGAAGGGAACCTCATGAAAAACTGTTTTTT. Amino acid sequence: CASRREPHEKLFF.

This clonotype was detected ten times or more. This chain connects TRBV4-1 to TRBJ2-5; D is possibly TRBD2 (6 bases). V was cut by 1 base and J by 5 bases, with 11 bases left in between. The V gene's germline CDR1 is MGHRA and CDR2 YSYEKL. The CDR3 runs to 14 residues. CDR3 loop: CASSQVGGGETQYF. The CDR3 region has the DNA TGCGCCAGCAGCCAAGTGGGGGGTGGGGAGACCCAGTACTTC.

This clonotype has a count of ten or more. V usage is TRBV5-1 and J usage is TRBJ2-1; 9 nucleotides align to TRBD2. Germline V gene data show CDR1 as SGHRS and CDR2 as YFSETQ. There are 15 residues in the CDR3. The V gene end was trimmed by 4 bases and the J gene end by 4 bases; junction bases not matched to a gene: 6. The CDR3 DNA is TGCGCCAGCAGCGTAGCGGGGGCTCTATACAATGAGCAGTTCTTC. It encodes CASSVAGALYNEQFF.

This clonotype was counted many times. V gene TRBV28 combines with J gene TRBJ2-7, with 7 bases aligning to TRBD1. The germline gives CDR1 MDHEN, CDR2 SYDVKM. V trimming: 5 bases; J trimming: 2 bases; junction bases outside the gene matches: 6. This CDR3 has 14 residues. This chain's CDR3 is CASSQPGQPYEQYF. The CDR3 DNA reads TGTGCCAGCAGTCAACCGGGACAGCCCTACGAGCAGTACTTC.

Notes on this clonotype: It is likely a read error: a sequence one base away is far more abundant. The chain joins TRBV5-5 to TRBJ2-5; D unclear. V lost 1 base, J lost 11 bases, and 15 bases lay in between. CDR3 length equals 13 residues. Germline V gene data show CDR1 as SGHKS and CDR2 as YYEKEE (reference sequence). The CDR3 DNA follows: TGTGCCAGCAGCTTGTATTTATACAATGAGCAGTACTTC. It is translated as CASSLYLYNEQYF.

This clonotype was detected many times. The chain recombines TRBV2 with TRBJ2-5; the D gene is possibly TRBD2 (6 bases). Deletions cut 6 bases from V and 4 bases from J, with 15 bases between. This CDR3 spans 14 amino acids. Germline V gene sequence: CDR1 SNHLY, CDR2 FYNNEI. The DNA of the CDR3 is TGTGCCAGCAGGGCCGGCCTCGGGGGAGAGACCCAGTACTTC. Translation gives CASRAGLGGETQYF. The entire variable domain, with the rest obtained from reference TRBV2 and TRBJ2-5, is as follows: EPEVTQTPSHQVTQMGQEVILRCVPISNHLYFYWYRQILGQKVEFLVSFYNNEISEKSEIFDDQFSVERPDGSNFTLKIRSTKLEDSAMYFCASRAGLGGETQYFGPGTRLLVL.

This clonotype was recorded many times. V is TRBV2 and J is TRBJ2-3, with 8 nucleotides matching TRBD1. This CDR3 contains 14 residues. J gave up 3 bases and V 9 bases, and 8 bases lay outside the gene matches. Germline-derived CDR1 and CDR2 are SNHLY and FYNNEI. For the CDR3, the DNA is TGTGCCAGTCATAAGGACAGGGCTACAGATACGCAGTATTTT. Its translation: CASHKDRATDTQYF.